This T cell receptor beta chain was retrieved from a study of cytomegalovirus exposure and HLA in healthy donors. Study in general: Within an early data release were around 87 million unique TCRs drawn from HLA-typed donors.

Trimming took off 4 bases at V and 8 bases at J, with 11 bases between the two ends. From germline, CDR1 is LGHNA and CDR2 YNFKEQ. The CDR3 is made up of 12 amino acids. In its sample, this clone was seen a few times. Antigen: not known. Amplification used 60 Vbeta primers and 13 Jbeta primers. Authors' analysis steps: The authors later counted 75 million to 90 million unique TCR beta chains, 9.5 million to 13 million of them shared. Method: immunoSEQ multiplex PCR; TCRdb's copy keeps in-frame clones and lacks some. The DNA gave D and trimming, while V, J and clone size come from that table. The repertoire consists of about 93,000 clones, with 82% occurring once and the leading ten covering approximately 3.9%. Study-wide findings and caveats: Fewer N-insertions (relative to the approximately 700-donor mean) were reportedly seen in an Asian-associated ancestry cluster in a later analysis. Using a false discovery rate of 0.05, a later analysis showed that fewer than 20,000 TCR beta sequences were associated with HLA alleles.

This clonotype originated in a man aged 50 or older in good health and CMV-seronegative. The chain joins TRBV4-2 to TRBJ1-2; possibly TRBD1 for D (5 bases). Input material: PBMCs. CDR3 region: CASSRQEGGYTF. The CDR3 DNA sequence: TGTGCCAGCAGCCGGCAGGAGGGGGGCTACACCTTC.